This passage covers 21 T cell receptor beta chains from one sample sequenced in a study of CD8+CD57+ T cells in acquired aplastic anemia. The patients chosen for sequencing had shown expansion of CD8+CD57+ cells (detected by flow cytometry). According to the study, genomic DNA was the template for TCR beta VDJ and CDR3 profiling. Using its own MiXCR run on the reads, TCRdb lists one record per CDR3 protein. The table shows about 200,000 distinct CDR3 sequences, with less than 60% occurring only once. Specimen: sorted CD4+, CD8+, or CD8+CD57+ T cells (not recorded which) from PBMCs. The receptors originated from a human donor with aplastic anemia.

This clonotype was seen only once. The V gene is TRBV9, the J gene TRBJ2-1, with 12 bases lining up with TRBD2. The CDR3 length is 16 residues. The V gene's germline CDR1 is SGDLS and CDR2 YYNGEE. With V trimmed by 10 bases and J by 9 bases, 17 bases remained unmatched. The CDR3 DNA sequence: TGTGCCTCAGCAAGGTCGTCTAGCGGGGGGGCAATTGAGCAGTTCTTC. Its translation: CASARSSSGGAIEQFF.

The CDR3 is CASSPRKRENTGELFF. As DNA, the CDR3 is TGTGCCAGCAGCCCTCGGAAGAGGGAGAACACCGGGGAGCTGTTTTTT. The chain combines TRBV5-5 with TRBJ2-2; D may be TRBD2 (5 bases). The CDR3 spans 16 residues. CDR1 and CDR2 (germline): SGHKS, YYEKEE (reference sequence). Trimming pared 4 bases from V and 1 base from J, leaving 14 bases between.

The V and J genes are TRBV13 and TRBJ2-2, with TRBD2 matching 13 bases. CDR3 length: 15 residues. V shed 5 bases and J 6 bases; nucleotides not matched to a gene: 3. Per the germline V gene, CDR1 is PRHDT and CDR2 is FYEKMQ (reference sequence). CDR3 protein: CASSPGTSGAGELFF. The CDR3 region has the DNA TGTGCCAGCAGCCCAGGGACTAGCGGGGCCGGGGAGCTGTTTTTT.

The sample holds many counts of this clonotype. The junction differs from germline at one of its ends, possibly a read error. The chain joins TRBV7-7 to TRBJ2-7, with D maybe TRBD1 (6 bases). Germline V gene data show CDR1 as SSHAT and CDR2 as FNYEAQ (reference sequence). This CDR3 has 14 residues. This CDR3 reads CASSQDSNSYEQYF. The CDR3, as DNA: TGTGCTAGCAGCCAGGACAGTAACTCCTACGAGCAGTACTTC.

The CDR3 region has the DNA TGTGCCAGCAGCGGGGACTTCAGCTCCTACGAGCAGTACTTC. The encoded protein is CASSGDFSSYEQYF. The chain combines TRBV7-2 with TRBJ2-7, with a possible D match to TRBD2 (6 bases). V lost 5 bases to trimming and J lost 0 bases, with 11 bases between them. This CDR3 has 14 amino acids. Germline loops: CDR1 SGHTA, CDR2 FQGNSA.

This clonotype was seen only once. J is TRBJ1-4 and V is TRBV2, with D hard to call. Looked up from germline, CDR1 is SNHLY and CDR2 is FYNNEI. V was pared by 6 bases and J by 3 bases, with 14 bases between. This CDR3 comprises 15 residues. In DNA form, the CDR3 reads TGTGCCAGCAGCATCGGCCTGGCAGCTAATGAAAAACTGTTTTTT. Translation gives CASSIGLAANEKLFF.

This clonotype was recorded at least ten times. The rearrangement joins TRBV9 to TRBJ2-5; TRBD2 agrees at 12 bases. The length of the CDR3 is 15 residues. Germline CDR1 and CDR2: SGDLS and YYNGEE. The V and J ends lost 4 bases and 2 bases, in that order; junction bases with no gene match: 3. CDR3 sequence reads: CASSPGTSGQETQYF. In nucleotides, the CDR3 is TGTGCCAGCAGCCCCGGGACTAGCGGGCAAGAGACCCAGTACTTC.

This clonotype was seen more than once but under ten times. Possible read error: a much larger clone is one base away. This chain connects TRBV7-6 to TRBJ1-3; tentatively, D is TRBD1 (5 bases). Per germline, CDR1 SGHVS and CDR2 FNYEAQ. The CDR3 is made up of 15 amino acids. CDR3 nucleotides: TGTGCCGGCAGCGCCGCCCAGGGAGCAGGAAACACCATATATTTT. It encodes CAGSAAQGAGNTIYF.

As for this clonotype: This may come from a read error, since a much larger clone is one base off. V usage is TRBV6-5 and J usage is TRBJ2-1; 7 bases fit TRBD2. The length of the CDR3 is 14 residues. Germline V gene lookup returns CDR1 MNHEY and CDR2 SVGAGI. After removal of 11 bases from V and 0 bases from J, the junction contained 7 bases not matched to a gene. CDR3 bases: TGTGCCGGTATCGGGGGGAGCTCCTACAATGAGCAGTTCTTC. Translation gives CAGIGGSSYNEQFF.

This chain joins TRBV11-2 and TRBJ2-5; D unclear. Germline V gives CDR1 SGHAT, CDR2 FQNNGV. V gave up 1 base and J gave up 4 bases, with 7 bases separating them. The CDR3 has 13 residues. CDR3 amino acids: CASSLGARETQYF. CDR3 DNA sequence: TGTGCCAGCAGCTTAGGGGCAAGAGAGACCCAGTACTTC.

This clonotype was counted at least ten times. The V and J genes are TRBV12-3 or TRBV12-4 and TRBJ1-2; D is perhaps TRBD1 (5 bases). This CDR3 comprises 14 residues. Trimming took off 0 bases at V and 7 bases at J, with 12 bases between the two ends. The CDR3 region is CASSLAPGIAGYTF. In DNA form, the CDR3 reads TGTGCCAGCAGTTTAGCTCCAGGGATTGCTGGCTACACCTTC.

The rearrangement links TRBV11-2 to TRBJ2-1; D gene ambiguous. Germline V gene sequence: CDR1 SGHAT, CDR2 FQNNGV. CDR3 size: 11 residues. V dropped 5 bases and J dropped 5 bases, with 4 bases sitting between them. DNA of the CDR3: TGTGCCAGCAGCCTTCACAATGAGCAGTTCTTC. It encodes CASSLHNEQFF.

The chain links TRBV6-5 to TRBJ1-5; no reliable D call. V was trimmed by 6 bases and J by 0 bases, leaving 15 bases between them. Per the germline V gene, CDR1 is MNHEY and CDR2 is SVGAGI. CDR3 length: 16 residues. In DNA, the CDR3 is TGTGCCAGCAGAGTGAACACCGGGTATAGCAATCAGCCCCAGCATTTT. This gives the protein CASRVNTGYSNQPQHF.

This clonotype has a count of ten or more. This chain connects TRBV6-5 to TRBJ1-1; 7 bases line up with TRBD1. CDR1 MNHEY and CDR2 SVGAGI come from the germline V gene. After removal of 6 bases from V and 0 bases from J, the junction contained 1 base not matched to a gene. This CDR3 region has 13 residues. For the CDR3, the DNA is TGTGCCAGCAGGGACAGGCTGAACACTGAAGCTTTCTTT. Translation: CASRDRLNTEAFF.

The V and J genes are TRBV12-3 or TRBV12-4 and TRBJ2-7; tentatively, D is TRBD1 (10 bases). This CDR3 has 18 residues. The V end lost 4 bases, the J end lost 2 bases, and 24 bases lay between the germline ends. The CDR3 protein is CASSWDRGHSGGPYEQYF. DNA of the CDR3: TGTGCCAGCAGTTGGGACAGGGGCCATAGCGGGGGACCCTACGAGCAGTACTTC.

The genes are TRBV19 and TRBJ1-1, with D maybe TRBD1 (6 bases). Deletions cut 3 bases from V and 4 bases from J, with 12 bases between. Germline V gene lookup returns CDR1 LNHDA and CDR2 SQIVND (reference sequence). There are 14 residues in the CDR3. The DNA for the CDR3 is TGTGCCAGTAGTATCAGGGGACTAGGCACTGAAGCTTTCTTT. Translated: CASSIRGLGTEAFF.

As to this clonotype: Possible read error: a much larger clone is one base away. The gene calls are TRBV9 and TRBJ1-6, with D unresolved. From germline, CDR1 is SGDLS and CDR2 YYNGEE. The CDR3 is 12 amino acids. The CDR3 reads CAGSVVDSPLHF. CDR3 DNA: TGTGCCGGCAGCGTAGTGGACTCACCCCTCCACTTT.

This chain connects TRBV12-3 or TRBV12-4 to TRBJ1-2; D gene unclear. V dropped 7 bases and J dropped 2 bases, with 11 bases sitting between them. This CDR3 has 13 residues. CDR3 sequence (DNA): TGTGCCAGCACCGAGACACTAAACTATGGCTACACCTTC. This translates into CASTETLNYGYTF.

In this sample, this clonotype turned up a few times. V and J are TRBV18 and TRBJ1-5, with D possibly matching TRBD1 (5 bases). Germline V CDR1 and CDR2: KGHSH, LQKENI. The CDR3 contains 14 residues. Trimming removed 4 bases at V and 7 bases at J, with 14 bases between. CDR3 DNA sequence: TGTGCCAGCTCACAAGTTGGGGCAAGGCAGCCCCAGCATTTT. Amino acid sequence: CASSQVGARQPQHF.

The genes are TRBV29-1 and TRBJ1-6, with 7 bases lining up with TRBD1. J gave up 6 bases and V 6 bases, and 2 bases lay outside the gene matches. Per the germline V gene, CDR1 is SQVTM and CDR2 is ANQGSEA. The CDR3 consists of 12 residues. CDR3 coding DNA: TGCAGCGTCAGACAGGGTAATTCACCCCTCCACTTT. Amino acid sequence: CSVRQGNSPLHF.

The CDR3 loop is CAISDAGAWYQPQHF. The CDR3 coding sequence is TGTGCCATCAGTGATGCAGGGGCTTGGTATCAGCCCCAGCATTTT. The V gene is TRBV10-3, the J gene TRBJ1-5; D is possibly TRBD1 (6 bases). Trimming cost V 3 bases and J 5 bases, with 14 bases left between them. The CDR3 is 15 amino acids. The V gene's germline CDR1 is ENHRY and CDR2 SYGVKD.